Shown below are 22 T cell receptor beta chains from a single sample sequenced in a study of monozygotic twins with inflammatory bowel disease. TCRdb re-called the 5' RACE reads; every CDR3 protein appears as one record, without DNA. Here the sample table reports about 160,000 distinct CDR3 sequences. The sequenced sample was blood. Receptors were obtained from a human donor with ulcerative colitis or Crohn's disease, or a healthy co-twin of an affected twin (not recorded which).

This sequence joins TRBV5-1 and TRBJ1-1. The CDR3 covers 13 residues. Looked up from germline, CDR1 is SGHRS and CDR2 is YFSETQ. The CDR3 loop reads CASSLAEHTEAFF.

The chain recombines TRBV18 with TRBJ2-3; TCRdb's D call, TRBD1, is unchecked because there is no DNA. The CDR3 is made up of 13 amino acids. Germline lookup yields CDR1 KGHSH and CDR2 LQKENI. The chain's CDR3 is CASSQGATDTQYF.

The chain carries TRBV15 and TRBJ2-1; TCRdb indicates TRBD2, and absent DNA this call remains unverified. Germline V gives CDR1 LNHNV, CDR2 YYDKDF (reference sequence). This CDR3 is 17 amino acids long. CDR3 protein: CATSRARTSGTYNEQFF.

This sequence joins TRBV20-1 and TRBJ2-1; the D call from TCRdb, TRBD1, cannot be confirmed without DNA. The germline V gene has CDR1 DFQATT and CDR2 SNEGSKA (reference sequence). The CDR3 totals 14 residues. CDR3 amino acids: CSARHGTGGYEQFF.

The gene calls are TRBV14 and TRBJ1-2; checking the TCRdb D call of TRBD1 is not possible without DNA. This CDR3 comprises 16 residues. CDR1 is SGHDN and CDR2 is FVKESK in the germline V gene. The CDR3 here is CASSPLPGQGRSGYTF.

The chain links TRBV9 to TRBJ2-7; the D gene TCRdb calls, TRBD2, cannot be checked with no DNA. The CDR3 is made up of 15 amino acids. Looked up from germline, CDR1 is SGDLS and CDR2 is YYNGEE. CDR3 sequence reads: CASSVGTSGFYEQYF.

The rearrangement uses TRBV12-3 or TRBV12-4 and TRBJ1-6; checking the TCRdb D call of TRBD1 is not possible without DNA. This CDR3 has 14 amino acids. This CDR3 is CASSLEGAYSPLHF.

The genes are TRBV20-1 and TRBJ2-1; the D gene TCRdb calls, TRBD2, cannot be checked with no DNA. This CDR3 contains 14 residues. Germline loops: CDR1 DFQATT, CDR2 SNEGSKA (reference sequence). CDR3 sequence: CSASGTSSYNEQFF.

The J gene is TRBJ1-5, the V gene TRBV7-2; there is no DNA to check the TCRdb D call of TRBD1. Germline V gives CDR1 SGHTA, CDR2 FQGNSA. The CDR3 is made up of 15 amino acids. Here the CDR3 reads CASSLEAGRNQPQHF.

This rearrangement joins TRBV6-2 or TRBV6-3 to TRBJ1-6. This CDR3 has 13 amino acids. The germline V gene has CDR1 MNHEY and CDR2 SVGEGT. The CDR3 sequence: CASSLTYNSPLHF.

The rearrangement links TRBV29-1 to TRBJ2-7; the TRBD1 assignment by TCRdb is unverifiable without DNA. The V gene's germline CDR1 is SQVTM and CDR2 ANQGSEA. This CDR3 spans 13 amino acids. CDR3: CSVDVKQGGEQYF.

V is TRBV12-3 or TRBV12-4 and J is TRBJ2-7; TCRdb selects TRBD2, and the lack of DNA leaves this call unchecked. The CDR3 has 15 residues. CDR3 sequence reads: CASSFSSGYSYEQYF.

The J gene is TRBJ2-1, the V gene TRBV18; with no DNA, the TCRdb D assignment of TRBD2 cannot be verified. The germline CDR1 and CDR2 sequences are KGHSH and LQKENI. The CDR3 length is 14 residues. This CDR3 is CASSPTSGSNEQFF.

CDR3 sequence: CASSRTSGRYNEQFF. This chain joins TRBV27 and TRBJ2-1; checking the TCRdb D call of TRBD2 is not possible without DNA. There are 15 residues in the CDR3. Germline loops: CDR1 MNHEY, CDR2 SMNVEV (reference sequence).

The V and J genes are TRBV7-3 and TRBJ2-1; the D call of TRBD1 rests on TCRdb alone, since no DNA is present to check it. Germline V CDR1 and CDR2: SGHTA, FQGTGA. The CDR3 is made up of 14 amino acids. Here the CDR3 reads CASGSNPGWNEQFF.

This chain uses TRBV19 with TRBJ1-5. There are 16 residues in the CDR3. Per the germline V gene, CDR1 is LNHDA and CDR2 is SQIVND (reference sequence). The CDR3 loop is CASTRVPGDSNQPQHF. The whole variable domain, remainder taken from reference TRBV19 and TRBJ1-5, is DGGITQSPKYLFRKEGQNVTLSCEQNLNHDAMYWYRQDPGQGLRLIYYSQIVNDFQKGDIAEGYSVSREKKESFPLTVTSAQKNPTAFYLCASTRVPGDSNQPQHFGDGTRLSIL.

The CDR3 region is CVSSRDQETQYF. This chain uses TRBV25-1 with TRBJ2-5. The CDR3 loop spans 12 amino acids. Germline-derived CDR1 and CDR2 are MGHDK and SYGVNS. Filled out from reference TRBV25-1 and TRBJ2-5, the complete variable domain reads EADIYQTPRYLVIGTGKKITLECSQTMGHDKMYWYQQDPGMELHLIHYSYGVNSTEKGDLSSESTVSRIRTEHFPLTLESARPSHTSQYLCVSSRDQETQYFGPGTRLLVL.

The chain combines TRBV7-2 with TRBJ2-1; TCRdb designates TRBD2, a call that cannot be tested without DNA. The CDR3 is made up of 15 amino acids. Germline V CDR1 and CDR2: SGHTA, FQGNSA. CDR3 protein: CASSLTSGRRNEQFF. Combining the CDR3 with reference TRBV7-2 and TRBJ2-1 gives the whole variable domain GAGVSQSPSNKVTEKGKDVELRCDPISGHTALYWYRQSLGQGLEFLIYFQGNSAPDKSGLPSDRFSAERTGGSVSTLTIQRTQQEDSAVYLCASSLTSGRRNEQFFGPGTRLTVL.

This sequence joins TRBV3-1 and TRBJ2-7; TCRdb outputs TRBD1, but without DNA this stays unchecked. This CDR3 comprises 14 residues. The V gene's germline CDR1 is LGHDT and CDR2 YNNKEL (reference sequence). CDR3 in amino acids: CASSQKWDTYEQYF.

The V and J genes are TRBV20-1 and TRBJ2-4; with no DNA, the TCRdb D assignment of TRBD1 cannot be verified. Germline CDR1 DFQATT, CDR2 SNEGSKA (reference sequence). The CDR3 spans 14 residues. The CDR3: CSANPGPSKNIQYF.

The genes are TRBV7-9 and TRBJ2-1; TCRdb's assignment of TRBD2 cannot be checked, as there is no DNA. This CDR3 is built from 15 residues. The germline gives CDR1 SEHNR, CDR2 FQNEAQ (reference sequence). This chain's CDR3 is CASSQLAGGYNEQFF.

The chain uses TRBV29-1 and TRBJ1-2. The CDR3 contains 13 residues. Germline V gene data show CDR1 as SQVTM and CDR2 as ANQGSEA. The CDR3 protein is CSVEDPDNYGYTF.